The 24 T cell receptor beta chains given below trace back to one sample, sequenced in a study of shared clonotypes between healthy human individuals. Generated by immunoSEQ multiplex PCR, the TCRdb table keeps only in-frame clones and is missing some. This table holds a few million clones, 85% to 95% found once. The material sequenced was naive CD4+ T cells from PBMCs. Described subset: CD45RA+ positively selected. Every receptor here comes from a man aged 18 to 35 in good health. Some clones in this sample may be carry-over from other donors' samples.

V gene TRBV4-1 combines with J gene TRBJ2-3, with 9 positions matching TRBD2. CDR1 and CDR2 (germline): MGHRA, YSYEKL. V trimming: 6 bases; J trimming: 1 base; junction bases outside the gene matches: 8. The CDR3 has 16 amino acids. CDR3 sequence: CASSRLAGAGTDTQYF. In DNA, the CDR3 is TGCGCCAGCAGTCGTTTAGCGGGAGCGGGCACAGATACGCAGTATTTT.

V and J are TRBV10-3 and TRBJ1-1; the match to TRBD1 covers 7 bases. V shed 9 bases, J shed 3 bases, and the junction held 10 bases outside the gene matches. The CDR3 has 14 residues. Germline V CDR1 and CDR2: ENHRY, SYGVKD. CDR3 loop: CAMNRQGRYTEAFF. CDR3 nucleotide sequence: TGTGCCATGAACCGACAGGGTAGGTACACTGAAGCTTTCTTT.

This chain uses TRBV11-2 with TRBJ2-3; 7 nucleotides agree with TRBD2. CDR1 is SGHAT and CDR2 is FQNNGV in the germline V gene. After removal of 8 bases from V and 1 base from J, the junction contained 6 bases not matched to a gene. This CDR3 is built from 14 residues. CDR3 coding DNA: TGTGCCAGCGGCAGAGGACTAGGCACAGATACGCAGTATTTT. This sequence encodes CASGRGLGTDTQYF.

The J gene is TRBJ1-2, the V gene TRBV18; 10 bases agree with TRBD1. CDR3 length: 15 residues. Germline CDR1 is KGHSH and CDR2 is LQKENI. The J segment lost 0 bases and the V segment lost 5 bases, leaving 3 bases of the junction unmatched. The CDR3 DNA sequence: TGTGCCAGCTCATCCGGACAGGGGGCTAACTATGGCTACACCTTC. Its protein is CASSSGQGANYGYTF.

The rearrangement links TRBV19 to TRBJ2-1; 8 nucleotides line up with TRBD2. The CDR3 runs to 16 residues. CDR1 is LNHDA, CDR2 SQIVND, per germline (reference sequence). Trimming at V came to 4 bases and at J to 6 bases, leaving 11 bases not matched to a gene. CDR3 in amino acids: CASSSQTSDMFNEQFF. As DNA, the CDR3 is TGTGCCAGTAGTAGCCAGACTAGCGACATGTTCAATGAGCAGTTCTTC.

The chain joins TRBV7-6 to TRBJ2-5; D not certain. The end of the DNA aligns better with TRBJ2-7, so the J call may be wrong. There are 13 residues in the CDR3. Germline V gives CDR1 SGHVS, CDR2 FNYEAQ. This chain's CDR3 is CASSLANSYEQYF. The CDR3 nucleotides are TGTGCCAGCAGCTTGGCTAACTCCTACGAGCAGTACTTC.

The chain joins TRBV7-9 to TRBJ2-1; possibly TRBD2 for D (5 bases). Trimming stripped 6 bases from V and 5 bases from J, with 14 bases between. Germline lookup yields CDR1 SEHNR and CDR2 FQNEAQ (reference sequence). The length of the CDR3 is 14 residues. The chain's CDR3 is CASRYSGQNNEQFF. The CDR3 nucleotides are TGTGCCAGCAGATACAGCGGCCAAAACAATGAGCAGTTCTTC.

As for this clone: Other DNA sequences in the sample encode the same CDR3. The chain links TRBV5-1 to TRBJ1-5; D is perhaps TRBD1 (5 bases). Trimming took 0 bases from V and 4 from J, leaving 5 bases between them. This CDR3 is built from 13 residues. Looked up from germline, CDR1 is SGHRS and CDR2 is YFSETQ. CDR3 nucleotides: TGCGCCAGCAGCTTGGCAGGGAATCAGCCCCAGCATTTT. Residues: CASSLAGNQPQHF.

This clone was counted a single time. CDR3 loop: CASSLYGTIAVNTEAFF. The CDR3 DNA reads as TGTGCCAGCAGTTTATATGGGACAATAGCGGTGAACACTGAAGCTTTCTTT. The V call is TRBV28, the J call TRBJ1-1; maybe TRBD1 (6 bases). Germline values: CDR1 MDHEN, CDR2 SYDVKM. Deletions cut 1 base from V and 0 bases from J, with 15 bases between. This CDR3 is 17 amino acids long.

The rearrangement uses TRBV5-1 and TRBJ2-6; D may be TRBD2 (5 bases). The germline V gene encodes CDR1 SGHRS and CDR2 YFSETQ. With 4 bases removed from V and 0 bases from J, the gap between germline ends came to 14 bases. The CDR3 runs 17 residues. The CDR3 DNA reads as TGCGCCAGCAGCCAATCCGGGGTACTCTCTGGGGCCAACGTCCTGACTTTC. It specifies CASSQSGVLSGANVLTF.

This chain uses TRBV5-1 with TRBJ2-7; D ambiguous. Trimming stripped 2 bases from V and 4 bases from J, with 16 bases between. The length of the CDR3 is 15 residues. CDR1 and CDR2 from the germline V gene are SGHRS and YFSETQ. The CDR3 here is CASSFSRWQMYEQYF. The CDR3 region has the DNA TGCGCCAGCAGCTTCTCCCGGTGGCAAATGTACGAGCAGTACTTC.

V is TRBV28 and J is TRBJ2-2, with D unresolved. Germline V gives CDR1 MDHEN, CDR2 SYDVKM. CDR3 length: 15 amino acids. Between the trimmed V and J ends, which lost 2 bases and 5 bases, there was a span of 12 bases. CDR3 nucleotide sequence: TGTGCCAGCAGTTTAGACCGGGTGAGGACCGGGGAGCTGTTTTTT. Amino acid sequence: CASSLDRVRTGELFF.

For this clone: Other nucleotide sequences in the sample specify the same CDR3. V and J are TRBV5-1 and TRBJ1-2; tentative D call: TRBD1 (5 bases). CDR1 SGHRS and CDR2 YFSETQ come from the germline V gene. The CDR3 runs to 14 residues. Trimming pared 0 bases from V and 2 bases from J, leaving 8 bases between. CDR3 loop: CASSLGPGNYGYTF. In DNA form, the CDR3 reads TGCGCCAGCAGCTTGGGTCCAGGGAACTATGGCTACACCTTC.

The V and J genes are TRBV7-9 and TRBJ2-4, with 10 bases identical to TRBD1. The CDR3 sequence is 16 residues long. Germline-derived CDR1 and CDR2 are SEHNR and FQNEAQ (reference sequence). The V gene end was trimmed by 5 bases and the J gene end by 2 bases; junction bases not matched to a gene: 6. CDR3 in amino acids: CASSPPTGGPKNIQYF. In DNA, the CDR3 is TGTGCCAGCAGCCCTCCGACAGGGGGCCCCAAAAACATTCAGTACTTC.

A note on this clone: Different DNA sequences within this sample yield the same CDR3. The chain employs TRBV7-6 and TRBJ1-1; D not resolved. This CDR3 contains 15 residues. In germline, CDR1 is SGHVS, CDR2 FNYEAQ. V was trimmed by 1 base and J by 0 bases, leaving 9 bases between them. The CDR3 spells CASSLVGGMNTEAFF. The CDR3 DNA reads TGTGCCAGCAGCTTAGTGGGAGGGATGAACACTGAAGCTTTCTTT.

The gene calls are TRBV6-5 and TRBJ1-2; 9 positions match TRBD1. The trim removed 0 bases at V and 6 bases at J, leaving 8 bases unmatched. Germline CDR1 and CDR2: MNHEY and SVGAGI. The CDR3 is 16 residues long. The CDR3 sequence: CASSYSWDRELDGYTF. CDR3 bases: TGTGCCAGCAGTTACTCGTGGGACAGGGAGCTGGATGGCTACACCTTC.

In DNA, the CDR3 is TGTGCCTGGAGTGTCGGTAGCGGGATACAAGAGACCCAGTACTTC. Translation: CAWSVGSGIQETQYF. The chain joins TRBV30 to TRBJ2-5; 8 nucleotides line up with TRBD2. The V gene's germline CDR1 is GTSNPN and CDR2 SVGIG (reference sequence). The CDR3 runs to 15 residues. The ends lost 0 bases at V and 2 bases at J; junction bases unmatched: 5.

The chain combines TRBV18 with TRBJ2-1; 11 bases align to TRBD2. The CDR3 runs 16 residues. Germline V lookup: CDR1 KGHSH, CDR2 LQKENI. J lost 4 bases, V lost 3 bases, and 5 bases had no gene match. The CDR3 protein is CASSPGTSGGYNEQFF. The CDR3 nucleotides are TGTGCCAGCTCACCTGGGACTAGCGGAGGTTACAATGAGCAGTTCTTC.

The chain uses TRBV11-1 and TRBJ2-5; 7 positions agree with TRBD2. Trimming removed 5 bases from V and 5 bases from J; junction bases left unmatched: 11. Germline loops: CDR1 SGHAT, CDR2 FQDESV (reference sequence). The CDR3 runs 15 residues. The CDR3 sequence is CASSPRTSLLETQYF. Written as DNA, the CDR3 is TGTGCCAGCAGCCCCCGGACTAGTTTGCTCGAGACCCAGTACTTC.

The CDR3 is CASSQTSGSGYEQYF. The DNA of the CDR3 is TGTGCCAGCAGCCAGACAAGCGGGAGTGGCTACGAGCAGTACTTC. This chain uses TRBV6-5 with TRBJ2-7, with 8 bases that match TRBD2. Trimming took 6 bases from V and 3 from J; bases not matched to a gene: 10. The CDR3 is made up of 15 amino acids. The germline CDR1 and CDR2 sequences are MNHEY and SVGAGI.

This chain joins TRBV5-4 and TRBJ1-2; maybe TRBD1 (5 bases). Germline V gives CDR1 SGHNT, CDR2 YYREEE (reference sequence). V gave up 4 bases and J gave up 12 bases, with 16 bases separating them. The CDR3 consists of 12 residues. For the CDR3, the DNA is TGTGCCAGCAGCCTCGGGCGGTTAGGGGACACCTTC. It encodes CASSLGRLGDTF.

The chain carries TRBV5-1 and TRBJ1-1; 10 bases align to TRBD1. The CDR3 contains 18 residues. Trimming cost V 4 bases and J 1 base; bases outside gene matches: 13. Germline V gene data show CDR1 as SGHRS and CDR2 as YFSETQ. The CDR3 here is CASSGGQGGIMGNTEAFF. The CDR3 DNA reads TGCGCCAGCAGCGGCGGACAGGGGGGTATTATGGGGAACACTGAAGCTTTCTTT.

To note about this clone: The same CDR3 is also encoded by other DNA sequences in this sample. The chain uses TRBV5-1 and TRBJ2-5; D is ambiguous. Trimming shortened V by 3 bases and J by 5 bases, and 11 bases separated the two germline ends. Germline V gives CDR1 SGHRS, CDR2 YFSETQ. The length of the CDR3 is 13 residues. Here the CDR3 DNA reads TGCGCCAGCAGCTCCGGTGGAGAGGAGACCCAGTACTTC. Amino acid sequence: CASSSGGEETQYF. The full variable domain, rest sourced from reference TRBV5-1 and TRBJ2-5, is KAGVTQTPRYLIKTRGQQVTLSCSPISGHRSVSWYQQTPGQGLQFLFEYFSETQRNKGNFPGRFSGRQFSNSRSEMNVSTLELGDSALYLCASSSGGEETQYFGPGTRLLVL.

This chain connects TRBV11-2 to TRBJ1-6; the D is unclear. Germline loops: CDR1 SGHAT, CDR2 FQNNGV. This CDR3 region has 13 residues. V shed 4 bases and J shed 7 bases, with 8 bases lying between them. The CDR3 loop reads CASSSSPNSPLHF. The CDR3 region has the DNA TGTGCCAGCAGCTCATCACCCAATTCACCCCTCCACTTT.